This record looks at one T cell receptor beta chain sequence and its context. What it binds is not known. This CDR3 contains 15 residues. Trimming left V 6 bases short and J 2 bases short, with 16 bases between. Germline CDR1 is SGHTA and CDR2 is FQGNSA. The sample comes from a study of T cell responses to AZD1222 COVID-19 vaccine. In the study overall: Researchers grouped second doses given at about 4 or about 12 weeks into one pool.

Study-wide points: Only after the peak T cell response were repertoires sampled.

The assay was immunoSEQ multiplex PCR, and TCRdb's table has in-frame clones only and misses some. Among around 140,000 clones listed, roughly nine tenths were seen once. The specimen comprised peripheral blood, sampled on day 0 of AZD1222 vaccination. This chain joins TRBV7-2 and TRBJ2-5; no definite D call. This clonotype originated in an adult in good health. DNA of the CDR3: TGTGCCAGCAGGCTCCGACACGGGCAGCAAGAGACCCAGTACTTC. It translates to CASRLRHGQQETQYF. The full variable domain, completed using reference TRBV7-2 and TRBJ2-5, is GAGVSQSPSNKVTEKGKDVELRCDPISGHTALYWYRQSLGQGLEFLIYFQGNSAPDKSGLPSDRFSAERTGGSVSTLTIQRTQQEDSAVYLCASRLRHGQQETQYFGPGTRLLVL.